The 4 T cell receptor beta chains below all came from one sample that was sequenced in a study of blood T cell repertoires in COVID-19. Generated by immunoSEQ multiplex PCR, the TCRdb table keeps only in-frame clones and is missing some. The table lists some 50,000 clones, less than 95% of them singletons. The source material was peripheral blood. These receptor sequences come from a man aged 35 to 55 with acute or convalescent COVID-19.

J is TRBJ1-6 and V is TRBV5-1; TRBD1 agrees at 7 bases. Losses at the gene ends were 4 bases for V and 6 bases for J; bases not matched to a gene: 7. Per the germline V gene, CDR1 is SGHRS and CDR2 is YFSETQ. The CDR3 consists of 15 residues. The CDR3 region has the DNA TGCGCCAGCAGCACACAGACAGGGAGTAATTCACCCCTCCACTTT. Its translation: CASSTQTGSNSPLHF.

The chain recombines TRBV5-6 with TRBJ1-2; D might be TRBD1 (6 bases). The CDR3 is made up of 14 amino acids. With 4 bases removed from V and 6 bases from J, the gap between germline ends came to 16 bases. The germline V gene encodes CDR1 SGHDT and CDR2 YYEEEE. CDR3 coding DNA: TGTGCCAGCAGCAGAACAGGGAGTGAGAATGGCTACACCTTC. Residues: CASSRTGSENGYTF.

CDR3 nucleotide sequence: TGTGCCAGCAGCGGGGGACTTCAAGAGACCCAGTACTTC. It yields the protein CASSGGLQETQYF. The V call is TRBV2, the J call TRBJ2-5, with a weak D call TRBD2 (6 bases). Looked up from germline, CDR1 is SNHLY and CDR2 is FYNNEI. V lost 6 bases and J lost 2, with 10 bases in between. The CDR3 consists of 13 residues.

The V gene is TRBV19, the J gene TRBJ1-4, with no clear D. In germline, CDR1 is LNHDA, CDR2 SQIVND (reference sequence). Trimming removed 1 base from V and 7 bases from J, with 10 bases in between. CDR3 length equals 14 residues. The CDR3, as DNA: TGTGCCAGTAGTATAGGGGGAGGTTCTGAAAAACTGTTTTTT. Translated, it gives CASSIGGGSEKLFF.